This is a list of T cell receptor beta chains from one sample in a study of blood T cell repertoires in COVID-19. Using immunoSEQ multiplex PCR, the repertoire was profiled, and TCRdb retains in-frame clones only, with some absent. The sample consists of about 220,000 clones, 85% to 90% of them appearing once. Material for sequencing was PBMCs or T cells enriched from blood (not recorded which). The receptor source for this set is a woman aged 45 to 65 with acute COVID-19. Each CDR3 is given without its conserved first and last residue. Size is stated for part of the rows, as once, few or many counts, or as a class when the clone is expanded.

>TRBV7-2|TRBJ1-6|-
ASSLGVGGNSPLH
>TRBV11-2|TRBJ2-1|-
ASSLGRRTYNEQF
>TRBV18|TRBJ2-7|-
ASSTGLFGEQY
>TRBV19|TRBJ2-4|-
ASSLLAGSDIQY
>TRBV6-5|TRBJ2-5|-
ASSLEAGGPKGTQY
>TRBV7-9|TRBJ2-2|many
ASSLSGTGELF
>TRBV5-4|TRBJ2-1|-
ASSLDAELYNEQF
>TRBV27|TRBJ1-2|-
ASSFQGNYGYT
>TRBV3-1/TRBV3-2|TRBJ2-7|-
ASSQQGLEQY
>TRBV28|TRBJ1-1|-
ASRELNTEAF
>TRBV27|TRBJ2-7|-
ASSLSELAPYEQY
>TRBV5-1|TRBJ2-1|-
ASSRGQALNEQF
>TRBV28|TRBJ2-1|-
ASSLWTAGGKHEQF
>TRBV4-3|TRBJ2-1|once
ASSQGVASGEQF
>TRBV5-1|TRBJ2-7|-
ASSLAGRGTYEQY
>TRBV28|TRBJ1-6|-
ASSSSGTTGSPLH
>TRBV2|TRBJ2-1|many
ASSPEGGHEQF
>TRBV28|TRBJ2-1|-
ASTGSGSGYNEQF
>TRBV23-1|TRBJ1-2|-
ASSHRTGLVFLFYGYT
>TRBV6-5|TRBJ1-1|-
ASSYQSDRQAF
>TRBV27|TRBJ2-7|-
ASSSGTERYEQY
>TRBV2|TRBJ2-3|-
ASSEQGLNTDTQY
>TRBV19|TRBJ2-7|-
ASSLQGADEQY
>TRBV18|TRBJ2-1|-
ASSPRSSYNEQF
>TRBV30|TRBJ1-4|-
AWRSNRGHFEKLF
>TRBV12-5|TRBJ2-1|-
ASGLGSGLAGDEQF
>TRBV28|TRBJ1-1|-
ASSLRTGNTEAF
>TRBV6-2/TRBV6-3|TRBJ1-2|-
ASSYEATSYGYT